This is a list of T cell receptor beta chains from one sample in a study of radiation and T cells in renal cell carcinoma. Only in-frame clones appear in the TCRdb table, and some are missing; sequencing was by immunoSEQ multiplex PCR. Here the sample spans 9,000 to 9,500 clones, around 63% being singletons. Sequencing was performed on tumor tissue, taken from a patient whose treatment included radiotherapy and nephrectomy. The receptors come from a woman between 45 and 60 years old with renal cell carcinoma. Both conserved end residues are part of each CDR3. D genes are given only for firm matches. Rows may omit the clone size; those that give it use once, few, many or a size class.

D	size	J	V	DNA	CDR3
TRBD2	.	TRBJ2-7	TRBV6-6	TGTGCCAGCAGTCTAGCGGGAGGAGACGAGCAGTACTTC	CASSLAGGDEQYF
.	once	TRBJ1-1	TRBV6-5	TGTGCCAGGGCGGGGAGCGCTTTCTTT	CARAGSAFF
TRBD1	.	TRBJ1-6	TRBV6-1	TGTGCCAGCAGTGAAGACAGGGGGAATTCACCCCTCCACTTT	CASSEDRGNSPLHF
.	.	TRBJ1-2	TRBV25-1	TGTGCCAGCACCAACGGTCGGGACTATGGCTACACCTTC	CASTNGRDYGYTF
.	.	TRBJ1-2	TRBV15	TGTGCCACCAGCAGCGAACCGACAGGCACCCTCTCCGGCTACACCTTC	CATSSEPTGTLSGYTF
.	.	TRBJ2-5	TRBV2	TGTGCCAGCAGTGAAAGAGGGTTGGGAGAGACCCAGTACTTC	CASSERGLGETQYF
.	once	TRBJ2-3	TRBV11-3	TGTGCCAGCAGCTTAACGGCAGATACGCAGTATTTT	CASSLTADTQYF
.	once	TRBJ2-1	TRBV5-1	TGCGCCAGCCGCCGGGACGTTGGCTCCTACAATGAGCAGTTCTTC	CASRRDVGSYNEQFF
.	.	TRBJ2-7	TRBV6-1	TGTGCCAGCAGTGTGACACAGGGTTGGAAGTTCTACGAGCAGTACTTC	CASSVTQGWKFYEQYF
.	.	TRBJ1-3	TRBV7-6	TGTGCCAGCAGCTTAGAGGAGGGGTCATCCACCATATATTTT	CASSLEEGSSTIYF
.	.	TRBJ2-5	TRBV7-9	TGTGCCAGCAGGGGACTCGGGTCAGAGACCCAGTACTTC	CASRGLGSETQYF
.	few	TRBJ1-1	TRBV6-5	TGTGCCAGCAGTTACTCGATTGGAGGGGAAGCTTTCTTT	CASSYSIGGEAFF
.	few	TRBJ2-7	TRBV10-2	TGCGCCAGTCTTGGACCGACAGCCTACGAGCAGTACTTC	CASLGPTAYEQYF
.	.	TRBJ1-2	TRBV29-1	TGCAGCGCAGGGGACCGTGGCTACACCTTC	CSAGDRGYTF
.	.	TRBJ1-1	TRBV29-1	TGCAGCGTTGACCGGGGAGGGGTGAACACTGAAGCTTTCTTT	CSVDRGGVNTEAFF
.	.	TRBJ2-7	TRBV14	TGTGCCAGCAGCCAAGATATAAGGGGTTCCTTTCCCTCCGAGCAGTACTTC	CASSQDIRGSFPSEQYF
.	.	TRBJ2-5	TRBV7-8	TGTGCCAGCAGCTTAGAGTCCCGCGAGACCCAGTACTTC	CASSLESRETQYF
.	.	TRBJ1-2	TRBV29-1	TGCAGCGTTGCTGGGGGCGCGGACTATGGCTACACCTTC	CSVAGGADYGYTF
TRBD1	once	TRBJ1-1	TRBV5-4	TGTGCCAGCAGCTTGGGGGGGACAGGGAGAAACACTGAAGCTTTCTTT	CASSLGGTGRNTEAFF
TRBD1	.	TRBJ2-1	TRBV28	TGTGCCAGCAGAGGGACAGGAGACAATGAGCAGTTCTTC	CASRGTGDNEQFF
.	few	TRBJ2-1	TRBV23-1	TGCGCCAGCACAGCGGGCCGGACCTACAATGAGCAGTTCTTC	CASTAGRTYNEQFF
.	.	TRBJ2-7	TRBV5-6	TGTGCCAGCAGCCCGACGTCGGACAACACCTACGAGCAGTACTTC	CASSPTSDNTYEQYF
TRBD2	.	TRBJ2-5	TRBV10-3	TGTGCCATCAGTGAGTCGACGGGGGAGGGCCAAGAGACCCAGTACTTC	CAISESTGEGQETQYF
.	once	TRBJ1-1	TRBV19	TGTGCCAGTAGCATCAAAGACGGGGGTGTAGATGAAGCTTTCTTT	CASSIKDGGVDEAFF
.	.	TRBJ2-5	TRBV12-1	TGTGCCAGCAGCTTGGGACAGGGTAGAGAGACCCAGTACTTC	CASSLGQGRETQYF
TRBD1	.	TRBJ2-1	TRBV4-3	TGCGCCAGCAGCCAAGCATTGGGACAGCTTTACAATGAGCAGTTCTTC	CASSQALGQLYNEQFF
.	once	TRBJ2-7	TRBV28	TGTGCCAGCAGTCTACCCCAAGGAGCCGGGCGGCAGTACTTC	CASSLPQGAGRQYF
.	.	TRBJ2-1	TRBV7-8	TGTGCCAGCAGCTTAGCGCAGGGTTCCTACAATGAGCAGTTCTTC	CASSLAQGSYNEQFF
TRBD2	.	TRBJ2-7	TRBV5-1	TGCGCCAGCAGCTCGGGACTAGCGGGTATGTACGAGCAGTACTTC	CASSSGLAGMYEQYF
.	few	TRBJ1-5	TRBV4-2	TGTGCCAGCAGCCAAGATGAGTCTCGGCAGCCCCAGCATTTT	CASSQDESRQPQHF
.	.	TRBJ1-1	TRBV6-1	TGTGCCAGCAGCCAGTCACTAGCCGGCAACACTGAAGCTTTCTTT	CASSQSLAGNTEAFF
TRBD1	.	TRBJ1-2	TRBV14	TGTGCCAGCAGCCCGCTGACAGGGCTCGGCTATGGCTACACCTTC	CASSPLTGLGYGYTF
.	.	TRBJ1-4	TRBV9	TGTGCCAGCAGCGCATCGGTCACGGGTACACAAAAACTGTTTTTT	CASSASVTGTQKLFF
.	.	TRBJ2-3	TRBV19	TGTGCCAGTAGTAGCCCCCTCAGGGGTGGCACAGATACGCAGTATTTT	CASSSPLRGGTDTQYF
.	.	TRBJ1-5	TRBV15	TGTGCCACCAGTAGGGGAAGATCGGGACGGACTAATCAGCCCCAGCATTTT	CATSRGRSGRTNQPQHF
.	.	TRBJ1-2	TRBV27	TGTGCCAGCAGTTTAACCCCTAACTATGGCTACACCTTC	CASSLTPNYGYTF
TRBD1	.	TRBJ2-1	TRBV7-2	TGTGCCAGCAGCTCACAATCGGGACAGACCGTCGAGCAGTTCTTC	CASSSQSGQTVEQFF
TRBD1	few	TRBJ1-2	TRBV4-2	TGTGCCAGCAGCCAAGAGGGACAGGGAGTAGTCGCGAGGGGCTACACCTTC	CASSQEGQGVVARGYTF
.	few	TRBJ2-1	TRBV27	TGTGCCAGCAGCCTGAGGAACCTGGGGAATGAGCAGTTCTTC	CASSLRNLGNEQFF
.	few	TRBJ1-5	TRBV7-2	TGTGCCAGCAGCTTGACAGGATTGAGCAATCAGCCCCAGCATTTT	CASSLTGLSNQPQHF
TRBD1	few	TRBJ1-2	TRBV7-8	TGTGCCAGCAGCTTAGTAGGGGGCGGTGACTATGGCTACACCTTC	CASSLVGGGDYGYTF
.	.	TRBJ1-4	TRBV7-2	TGTGCCAGCAGCCCAGACCGCGCCGCGGGGACGGATGAAAAACTGTTTTTT	CASSPDRAAGTDEKLFF
.	.	TRBJ1-6	TRBV6-5	TGTGCCAGCAGTCGGCAGGGGTTAGATTCACCCCTCCACTTT	CASSRQGLDSPLHF
TRBD1	.	TRBJ2-1	TRBV7-2	TGTGCCAGCAGCCAACTCCTGGGACAGGGTGACAATGAGCAGTTCTTC	CASSQLLGQGDNEQFF
.	.	TRBJ1-5	TRBV5-8	TGTGCCAGCAGCTTGAGGGCCCGGCCCCAGCATTTT	CASSLRARPQHF
.	few	TRBJ2-7	TRBV7-2	TGTGCCAGCAGCTTAGTTGCATTCGGCGAGCAGTACTTC	CASSLVAFGEQYF